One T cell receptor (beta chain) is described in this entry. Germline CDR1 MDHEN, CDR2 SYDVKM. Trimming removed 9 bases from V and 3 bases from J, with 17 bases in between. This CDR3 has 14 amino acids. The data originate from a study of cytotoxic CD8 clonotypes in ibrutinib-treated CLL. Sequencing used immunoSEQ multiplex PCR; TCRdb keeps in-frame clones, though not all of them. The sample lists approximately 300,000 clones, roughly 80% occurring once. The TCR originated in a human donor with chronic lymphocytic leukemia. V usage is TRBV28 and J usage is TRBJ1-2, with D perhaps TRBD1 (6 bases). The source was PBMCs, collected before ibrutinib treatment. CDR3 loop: CASWRDGGYYGYTF. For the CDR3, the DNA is TGTGCCAGTTGGCGCGACGGGGGCTACTATGGCTACACCTTC.